This section outlines one T cell receptor beta chain sequence together with its context. Its antigen is unknown. These data come from a study of CD8 T cells in Susac syndrome. Whole-study context: Within the sequenced group of Susac syndrome patients, roughly six showed active disease and 8 or 9 were in remission. Study-level points and caveats: Susac-specific public clones were found in both the total CD8+ and the CD8+ TEMRA repertoires, with around 17 in the former and roughly 5 in the latter.

The V gene's germline CDR1 is MGHRA and CDR2 YSYEKL. Trimming stripped 7 bases from V and 4 bases from J, with 11 bases between. The CDR3 totals 13 residues. The authors reverse transcribed about 0.5 to 1 ug RNA with random hexamers. TCRdb reprocessed the immunoSEQ multiplex PCR reads via MiXCR and lists one record per CDR3 protein. Of fewer than 90,000 distinct CDR3 sequences listed, 94% are singletons. The sample consisted of CD8+ T cells from PBMCs. This rearrangement joins TRBV4-1 to TRBJ2-1; D may be TRBD1 (5 bases). This TCR derives from a human donor with Susac syndrome. The CDR3 DNA sequence: TGCGCCAGCAAGGGGCGGCTGTACAATGAGCAGTTCTTC. Its protein product is CASKGRLYNEQFF.